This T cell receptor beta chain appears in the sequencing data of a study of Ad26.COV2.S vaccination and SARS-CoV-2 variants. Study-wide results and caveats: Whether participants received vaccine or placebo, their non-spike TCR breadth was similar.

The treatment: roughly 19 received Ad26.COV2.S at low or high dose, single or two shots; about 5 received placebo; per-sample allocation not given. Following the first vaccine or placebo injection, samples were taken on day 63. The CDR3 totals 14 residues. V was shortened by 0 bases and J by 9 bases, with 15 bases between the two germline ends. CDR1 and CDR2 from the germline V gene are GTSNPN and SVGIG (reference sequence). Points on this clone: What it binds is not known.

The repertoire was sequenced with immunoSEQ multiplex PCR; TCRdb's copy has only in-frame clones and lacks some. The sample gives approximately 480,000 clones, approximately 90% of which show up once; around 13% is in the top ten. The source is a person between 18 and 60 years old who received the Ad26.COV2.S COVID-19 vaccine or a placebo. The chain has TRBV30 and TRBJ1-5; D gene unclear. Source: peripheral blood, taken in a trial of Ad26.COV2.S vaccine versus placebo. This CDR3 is CAWSVGRVGGPQHF. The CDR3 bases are TGTGCCTGGAGTGTAGGGCGGGTTGGTGGGCCCCAGCATTTT.